The 20 T cell receptor beta chains below come from one sample, sequenced in a study of CD8 T cells in Susac syndrome. When the RNA was reverse transcribed, random hexamers were used with an input of about 0.5 to 1 ug. MiXCR, applied by TCRdb to the immunoSEQ multiplex PCR reads, yields one record per CDR3 protein. The table includes hundreds of thousands of distinct CDR3 sequences, 80% to 95% detected once. Material for sequencing was CD8+ T cells from PBMCs. The source of these receptors is a human donor with multiple sclerosis.

The V call is TRBV5-1, the J call TRBJ1-1; possibly TRBD1 for D (5 bases). CDR3 length: 13 amino acids. CDR1 is SGHRS, CDR2 YFSETQ, per germline. V lost 4 bases and J 8 bases, leaving 15 bases between the germline ends. The chain's CDR3 is CASSPPGTKEAFF. CDR3 DNA: TGCGCCAGCAGCCCCCCGGGGACGAAGGAAGCTTTCTTT.

The gene calls are TRBV7-2 and TRBJ2-1, with 13 bases identical to TRBD2. V dropped 3 bases and J dropped 2; count of bases not matched to a gene: 10. The CDR3 extends over 19 amino acids. Germline CDR1 reads SGHTA; CDR2 reads FQGNSA. In DNA, the CDR3 is TGTGCCAGCAGCTTCGGACTAGCGGGAGATGAATCCCCCTACAATGAGCAGTTCTTC. Amino acid sequence: CASSFGLAGDESPYNEQFF.

Of note for this clonotype: An end of the junction differs from the germline gene, which may be a read error. V usage is TRBV15 and J usage is TRBJ1-1; D may be TRBD1 (6 bases). The germline V gene has CDR1 LNHNV and CDR2 YYDKDF (reference sequence). This CDR3 is built from 12 residues. The CDR3 sequence is CATRGTNNEAFF. The CDR3 DNA is TGTGCCACCAGAGGGACAAACAATGAAGCTTTCTTT.

The CDR3 region is CASSFWVANTEAFF. CDR3 bases: TGTGCCAGCAGTTTTTGGGTGGCGAACACTGAAGCTTTCTTT. The chain carries TRBV6-6 and TRBJ1-1, with D unresolved. Between the trimmed V and J ends, which lost 4 bases and 1 base, there was a span of 10 bases. CDR1 is MNHNY and CDR2 is SVGAGI in the germline V gene (reference sequence). The CDR3 runs 14 residues.

This chain connects TRBV4-1 to TRBJ2-1; tentatively, D is TRBD2 (6 bases). With 5 bases removed from V and 8 bases from J, the gap between germline ends came to 10 bases. Germline CDR1 and CDR2: MGHRA and YSYEKL. The CDR3 sequence is 12 residues long. CDR3 bases: TGCGCCAGCAGCGCCTCGGGGGATGAGCAGTTCTTC. It codes for CASSASGDEQFF.

In nucleotides, the CDR3 is TGCAGTGCTAGAGATCACGAAGCGGGAGGGGGAGAGACCCAGTACTTC. Translating it yields CSARDHEAGGGETQYF. This chain joins TRBV20-1 and TRBJ2-5; TRBD2 matches 10 bases. This CDR3 is built from 16 residues. Germline lookup yields CDR1 DFQATT and CDR2 SNEGSKA (reference sequence). The junction had 8 bases not matched to a gene; V was cut back by 0 bases and J by 4 bases.

The rearrangement joins TRBV30 to TRBJ2-7; D call uncertain. The germline gives CDR1 GTSNPN, CDR2 SVGIG (reference sequence). V lost 3 bases, J lost 4 bases, and 10 bases lay in between. This CDR3 comprises 12 residues. Here the CDR3 reads CAWRPNSYEQYF. CDR3 bases: TGTGCCTGGAGACCGAACTCATACGAGCAGTACTTC.

The chain combines TRBV4-2 with TRBJ2-5, with 7 bases lining up with TRBD2. The CDR3 has 15 residues. CDR1 and CDR2 from the germline V gene are LGHNA and YNFKEQ. V lost 0 bases, J lost 5 bases, and 6 bases stayed unmatched. The CDR3 sequence is CASSQDPRGMETQYF. In DNA, the CDR3 is TGTGCCAGCAGCCAAGACCCGCGGGGGATGGAGACCCAGTACTTC.

In this sample, this clonotype turned up once. This sequence joins TRBV20-1 and TRBJ2-7; D could derive from TRBD1 or TRBD2 (5 bases each). Germline V gene lookup returns CDR1 DFQATT and CDR2 SNEGSKA (reference sequence). CDR3 length: 13 amino acids. The V and J ends lost 3 bases and 0 bases respectively, with 9 bases between them. CDR3 DNA: TGCAGTGCTAGGACCGGGACCTCCTACGAGCAGTACTTC. Translated: CSARTGTSYEQYF.

This chain connects TRBV7-9 to TRBJ2-4; a weak D match, TRBD1 (5 bases). The germline V gene encodes CDR1 SEHNR and CDR2 FQNEAQ (reference sequence). The CDR3 runs 15 residues. Trimming removed 4 bases from V and 0 bases from J, with 10 bases in between. CDR3 in amino acids: CASSSDNLAKNIQYF. The CDR3 DNA is TGTGCCAGCAGCTCGGACAATCTAGCCAAAAACATTCAGTACTTC.

This clonotype was recorded once. This sequence joins TRBV27 and TRBJ2-3; possibly TRBD2 for D (6 bases). This CDR3 is built from 18 residues. V was pared by 5 bases and J by 0 bases, with 21 bases between. The germline V gene encodes CDR1 MNHEY and CDR2 SMNVEV (reference sequence). This CDR3 is CASSETGTFFASTDTQYF. The CDR3 DNA reads as TGTGCCAGCAGTGAAACCGGGACTTTTTTCGCTAGCACAGATACGCAGTATTTT.

The CDR3 is CATSDLNTEGSDTQYF. The CDR3 DNA is TGTGCCACCAGTGACCTTAATACGGAGGGGTCAGATACGCAGTATTTT. The genes are TRBV24-1 and TRBJ2-3, with D perhaps matching TRBD2 (6 bases). The V and J ends lost 4 bases and 4 bases respectively, with 17 bases between them. Germline CDR1 reads KGHDR; CDR2 reads SFDVKD. This CDR3 comprises 16 residues.

The chain carries TRBV7-6 and TRBJ2-7, with 8 bases fitting TRBD2. Germline-derived CDR1 and CDR2 are SGHVS and FNYEAQ. The CDR3 runs 15 residues. The junction had 6 bases not matched to a gene; V was cut back by 5 bases and J by 0 bases. This CDR3 reads CASSPSAGASYEQYF. Written as DNA, the CDR3 is TGTGCCAGCAGCCCTTCAGCGGGAGCCTCCTACGAGCAGTACTTC.

The rearrangement links TRBV12-3 or TRBV12-4 to TRBJ2-7; D ambiguous. This CDR3 spans 12 amino acids. V was cut by 5 bases and J by 6 bases, with 11 bases left in between. This chain's CDR3 is CASSPGRGEQYF. Here the CDR3 DNA reads TGTGCCAGCAGTCCCGGGCGAGGCGAGCAGTACTTC.

In its sample, this clonotype was seen once. J is TRBJ1-1 and V is TRBV7-2, with unresolved D. Trimming left V 1 base short and J 3 bases short, with 12 bases between. Germline lookup yields CDR1 SGHTA and CDR2 FQGNSA. This CDR3 has 15 residues. In DNA, the CDR3 is TGTGCCAGCAGCTTAGGACCCACCGAGGACACTGAAGCTTTCTTT. This encodes CASSLGPTEDTEAFF.

This clonotype was recorded once. This chain joins TRBV9 and TRBJ1-4, with D possibly TRBD1 on 6 matching bases. Germline values: CDR1 SGDLS, CDR2 YYNGEE. The ends were cut back, 3 bases at V and 0 bases at J, with 9 bases in the middle. The CDR3 is made up of 15 amino acids. The CDR3 region is CASSAGDATNEKLFF. CDR3 sequence (DNA): TGTGCCAGCAGCGCAGGGGATGCAACTAATGAAAAACTGTTTTTT.

This clonotype is a singleton in its sample. V and J are TRBV5-4 and TRBJ1-2; D is unresolved. The CDR3 runs 14 residues. CDR1 and CDR2 from the germline V gene are SGHNT and YYREEE (reference sequence). Trimming took off 3 bases at V and 4 bases at J, with 13 bases between the two ends. This CDR3 reads CASSSIGVRYGYTF. The DNA for the CDR3 is TGTGCCAGCAGCTCAATTGGGGTTCGCTATGGCTACACCTTC. Full variable domain (missing parts from reference TRBV5-4 and TRBJ1-2): ETGVTQSPTHLIKTRGQQVTLRCSSQSGHNTVSWYQQALGQGPQFIFQYYREEENGRGNFPPRFSGLQFPNYSSELNVNALELDDSALYLCASSSIGVRYGYTFGSGTRLTVV.

The rearrangement links TRBV19 to TRBJ2-1, with 8 nucleotides matching TRBD2. Germline assignment: CDR1 LNHDA and CDR2 SQIVND (reference sequence). The CDR3 covers 14 residues. J was trimmed by 7 bases and V by 4 bases; bases with no gene match: 6. CDR3 in DNA: TGTGCCAGTAGTAAGTTTCGCGGGGGGAATGAGCAGTTCTTC. Amino acids: CASSKFRGGNEQFF.

The chain recombines TRBV7-9 with TRBJ2-5; a possible D gene is TRBD1 (6 bases). CDR3 length: 12 residues. The germline CDR1 and CDR2 sequences are SEHNR and FQNEAQ (reference sequence). V lost 8 bases, J lost 7 bases, and 14 bases lay in between. CDR3 bases: TGTGCCAGCTCAGGGGAGAGGGGGACCCAGTACTTC. Translating it yields CASSGERGTQYF.

V and J are TRBV5-4 and TRBJ2-7; 12 bases are a match to TRBD2. With V trimmed by 0 bases and J by 3 bases, 4 bases remained unmatched. From germline, CDR1 is SGHNT and CDR2 YYREEE (reference sequence). The CDR3 contains 16 residues. The CDR3 DNA is TGTGCCAGCAGCTTGGACGGACTAGCGGGGCGCTACGAGCAGTACTTC. As protein: CASSLDGLAGRYEQYF.